Listed below are T cell receptor beta chains from one sample, sequenced in a study of T cell responses to AZD1222 COVID-19 vaccine. Measured with immunoSEQ multiplex PCR; TCRdb has only the in-frame clones, and not every one. Seen here are roughly 120,000 clones, more than 85% observed once, and the top ten hold approximately 3%. Sequencing was performed on peripheral blood, taken on day 0 of AZD1222 vaccination. These receptors were collected from an adult in good health. CDR3s include the opening cysteine and the closing phenylalanine or tryptophan. A D gene is named only where the DNA matches it firmly. Clone size, where shown, is once, few, many, or a class for clones that have expanded.

D gene: -; V gene: TRBV5-4; clone size: -; J gene: TRBJ2-1; CDR3 protein: CASSSGVGAYNEQFF; CDR3 DNA: TGTGCCAGCAGCTCCGGGGTGGGCGCCTACAATGAGCAGTTCTTC
D gene: -; V gene: TRBV27; clone size: -; J gene: TRBJ1-1; CDR3 protein: CASSPGYVNTEAFF; CDR3 DNA: TGTGCCAGCAGCCCAGGGTATGTGAACACTGAAGCTTTCTTT
D gene: -; V gene: TRBV18; clone size: -; J gene: TRBJ2-3; CDR3 protein: CASSPPPTPDTQYF; CDR3 DNA: TGTGCCAGCTCACCCCCCCCTACACCAGATACGCAGTATTTT
D gene: -; V gene: TRBV6-5; clone size: few; J gene: TRBJ2-1; CDR3 protein: CASRQLTYNEQFF; CDR3 DNA: TGTGCCAGCAGACAATTAACCTACAATGAGCAGTTCTTC
D gene: -; V gene: TRBV19; clone size: -; J gene: TRBJ1-2; CDR3 protein: CASSISGASLYGYTF; CDR3 DNA: TGTGCCAGTAGTATATCAGGGGCGAGCCTCTATGGCTACACCTTC
D gene: -; V gene: TRBV6-2/TRBV6-3; clone size: -; J gene: TRBJ1-1; CDR3 protein: CASSYSGARAFF; CDR3 DNA: TGTGCCAGCAGTTACTCAGGGGCGAGAGCTTTCTTT
D gene: TRBD2; V gene: TRBV3-1/TRBV3-2; clone size: -; J gene: TRBJ2-2; CDR3 protein: CASLAGVGTGELFF; CDR3 DNA: TGTGCCAGCTTAGCGGGAGTGGGCACCGGGGAGCTGTTTTTT
D gene: TRBD1; V gene: TRBV6-5; clone size: once; J gene: TRBJ2-7; CDR3 protein: CASQDRYYEQYF; CDR3 DNA: TGTGCCAGCCAGGACAGGTATTACGAGCAGTACTTC
D gene: TRBD2; V gene: TRBV5-6; clone size: -; J gene: TRBJ2-5; CDR3 protein: CASSLESSGRGETQYF; CDR3 DNA: TGTGCCAGCAGCTTGGAGTCTAGCGGGAGGGGGGAGACCCAGTACTTC
D gene: -; V gene: TRBV19; clone size: -; J gene: TRBJ2-7; CDR3 protein: CASSSPLPPYEQYF; CDR3 DNA: TGTGCCAGTAGTAGCCCCCTCCCTCCCTACGAGCAGTACTTC
D gene: -; V gene: TRBV2; clone size: once; J gene: TRBJ1-6; CDR3 protein: CASSEYSLSNSPLHF; CDR3 DNA: TGTGCCAGCAGTGAATACAGTTTATCGAATTCACCCCTCCACTTT
D gene: -; V gene: TRBV6-4; clone size: -; J gene: TRBJ2-1; CDR3 protein: CASSASGGNYNEQFF; CDR3 DNA: TGTGCCAGCAGTGCGTCTGGCGGAAACTACAATGAGCAGTTCTTC
D gene: -; V gene: TRBV3-1/TRBV3-2; clone size: -; J gene: TRBJ1-1; CDR3 protein: CASMPVGAPNTEAFF; CDR3 DNA: TGTGCCAGCATGCCGGTAGGGGCCCCGAACACTGAAGCTTTCTTT
D gene: -; V gene: TRBV2; clone size: -; J gene: TRBJ2-5; CDR3 protein: CASSETWTVQETQYF; CDR3 DNA: TGTGCCAGCAGTGAAACCTGGACAGTCCAAGAGACCCAGTACTTC
D gene: -; V gene: TRBV5-5; clone size: -; J gene: TRBJ1-5; CDR3 protein: CASSLGAVPSNQPQHF; CDR3 DNA: TGTGCCAGCAGCTTGGGAGCGGTCCCAAGCAATCAGCCCCAGCATTTT
D gene: TRBD1; V gene: TRBV30; clone size: -; J gene: TRBJ1-2; CDR3 protein: CAWTPETGSYGYTF; CDR3 DNA: TGTGCCTGGACCCCAGAGACAGGGTCCTATGGCTACACCTTC
D gene: -; V gene: TRBV12-3/TRBV12-4; clone size: -; J gene: TRBJ2-5; CDR3 protein: CASTESGKETQYF; CDR3 DNA: TGTGCCAGCACCGAGAGCGGTAAAGAGACCCAGTACTTC
D gene: -; V gene: TRBV27; clone size: -; J gene: TRBJ2-3; CDR3 protein: CASSPSKGRDTQYF; CDR3 DNA: TGTGCCAGCAGTCCCTCAAAGGGTCGAGATACGCAGTATTTT
D gene: -; V gene: TRBV15; clone size: -; J gene: TRBJ1-6; CDR3 protein: CATSRRNSPLHF; CDR3 DNA: TGTGCCACCAGTAGAAGGAATTCACCCCTCCACTTT
D gene: -; V gene: TRBV5-4; clone size: -; J gene: TRBJ2-5; CDR3 protein: CASSSKDRGGETQYF; CDR3 DNA: TGTGCCAGCAGCTCCAAGGATCGAGGAGGAGAGACCCAGTACTTC
D gene: -; V gene: TRBV5-1; clone size: -; J gene: TRBJ1-1; CDR3 protein: CASCTGLGTEAFF; CDR3 DNA: TGCGCCAGCTGTACAGGGCTGGGGACTGAAGCTTTCTTT
D gene: TRBD1; V gene: TRBV6-5; clone size: -; J gene: TRBJ1-5; CDR3 protein: CASKTGAGGNQPQHF; CDR3 DNA: TGTGCCAGCAAAACAGGGGCGGGAGGCAATCAGCCCCAGCATTTT
D gene: -; V gene: TRBV5-1; clone size: -; J gene: TRBJ1-3; CDR3 protein: CASSSDSSGNTIYF; CDR3 DNA: TGCGCCAGCAGCTCGGACAGCTCTGGAAACACCATATATTTT
D gene: TRBD2; V gene: TRBV5-1; clone size: -; J gene: TRBJ2-5; CDR3 protein: CASSLLAGERETQYF; CDR3 DNA: TGCGCCAGCAGCTTACTAGCGGGAGAAAGAGAGACCCAGTACTTC
D gene: -; V gene: TRBV7-2; clone size: -; J gene: TRBJ2-2; CDR3 protein: CASSLGLLNTGELFF; CDR3 DNA: TGTGCCAGCAGCTTAGGGCTATTAAACACCGGGGAGCTGTTTTTT
D gene: -; V gene: TRBV7-9; clone size: once; J gene: TRBJ1-2; CDR3 protein: CASSLGANYGYTF; CDR3 DNA: TGTGCCAGCAGCTTAGGGGCTAACTATGGCTACACCTTC
D gene: -; V gene: TRBV6-5; clone size: once; J gene: TRBJ2-7; CDR3 protein: CASSYSMNPVSYEQYF; CDR3 DNA: TGTGCCAGCAGTTACTCGATGAACCCGGTTTCCTACGAGCAGTACTTC
D gene: TRBD1; V gene: TRBV27; clone size: -; J gene: TRBJ2-7; CDR3 protein: CASSDRGGDEQYF; CDR3 DNA: TGTGCCAGCAGCGACAGGGGTGGAGACGAGCAGTACTTC
D gene: -; V gene: TRBV5-5; clone size: -; J gene: TRBJ1-2; CDR3 protein: CASSPAAGEVYGYTF; CDR3 DNA: TGTGCCAGCAGCCCCGCGGCGGGGGAGGTCTATGGCTACACCTTC
D gene: TRBD1; V gene: TRBV5-1; clone size: once; J gene: TRBJ1-1; CDR3 protein: CASSSDRGDEAFF; CDR3 DNA: TGCGCCAGCAGCTCGGACAGGGGGGATGAAGCTTTCTTT
D gene: TRBD2; V gene: TRBV15; clone size: few; J gene: TRBJ2-7; CDR3 protein: CATSRDWGEGSMEQYF; CDR3 DNA: TGTGCCACCAGCAGAGATTGGGGGGAGGGCAGTATGGAGCAGTACTTC
D gene: -; V gene: TRBV6-5; clone size: -; J gene: TRBJ2-7; CDR3 protein: CASSSGPKTYEQYF; CDR3 DNA: TGTGCCAGCAGCTCGGGACCCAAGACCTACGAGCAGTACTTC
D gene: TRBD1; V gene: TRBV12-5; clone size: -; J gene: TRBJ1-2; CDR3 protein: CASGLGTGLGYGYTF; CDR3 DNA: TGTGCTAGTGGTTTGGGGACAGGGCTGGGCTATGGCTACACCTTC
D gene: -; V gene: TRBV7-2; clone size: -; J gene: TRBJ2-1; CDR3 protein: CASSPGQTKLQFF; CDR3 DNA: TGTGCCAGCAGCCCCGGACAGACCAAACTGCAGTTCTTC
D gene: -; V gene: TRBV5-4; clone size: once; J gene: TRBJ1-1; CDR3 protein: CASSYQTAGTEAFF; CDR3 DNA: TGTGCCAGCAGCTACCAAACCGCGGGGACTGAAGCTTTCTTT
D gene: -; V gene: TRBV3-1/TRBV3-2; clone size: -; J gene: TRBJ2-3; CDR3 protein: CASSQESLGLDTQYF; CDR3 DNA: TGTGCCAGCAGCCAAGAGAGCCTGGGCTTGGATACGCAGTATTTT
D gene: TRBD1; V gene: TRBV5-1; clone size: -; J gene: TRBJ2-1; CDR3 protein: CASRSQGDSYNEQFF; CDR3 DNA: TGCGCCAGCAGATCTCAGGGGGACTCCTACAATGAGCAGTTCTTC
D gene: TRBD1; V gene: TRBV5-1; clone size: -; J gene: TRBJ1-4; CDR3 protein: CASSPGQGEVYEKLFF; CDR3 DNA: TGCGCCAGCAGCCCCGGACAGGGAGAGGTATATGAAAAACTGTTTTTT
D gene: -; V gene: TRBV7-9; clone size: -; J gene: TRBJ1-1; CDR3 protein: CASSLSERWMTEAFF; CDR3 DNA: TGTGCCAGCAGCTTATCCGAGCGGTGGATGACTGAAGCTTTCTTT
D gene: -; V gene: TRBV12-3/TRBV12-4; clone size: -; J gene: TRBJ2-7; CDR3 protein: CASSLSDLYEQYF; CDR3 DNA: TGTGCCAGCAGCCTTAGTGATCTCTACGAGCAGTACTTC
D gene: TRBD1; V gene: TRBV29-1; clone size: -; J gene: TRBJ1-1; CDR3 protein: CSVGGQENTEAFF; CDR3 DNA: TGCAGCGTCGGGGGACAGGAGAACACTGAAGCTTTCTTT